The clone carrying this T cell receptor beta chain was seen a handful of times. Its antigen is still unknown. The data stem from a study of naive and memory T cell subsets. General study points: Over 90% of naive TCR sequences appeared only once after error correction, unlike memory subsets. A few larger clonotypes appeared in naive repertoires, especially CD8, possibly memory cells re-expressing CD45RA.

The germline V gene encodes CDR1 SGHRS and CDR2 YFSETQ. CDR3 length equals 13 residues. The V end lost 1 base, the J end lost 6 bases, and 7 bases lay between the germline ends. An equimolar mix of two oligonucleotides served as the beta constant-region primer for TRBC1 and TRBC2. TCRdb reprocessed the UMI-ligation and nested PCR reads with MiXCR, giving one entry per CDR3 protein. Of around 160,000 distinct CDR3 sequences listed, approximately 17% were seen once; the top ten hold more than 0.13%. CD4 T cells were positively selected, then CD8 T cells from the CD4-negative fraction. The chain is built from TRBV5-1 and TRBJ2-2; TRBD1 is a possible D gene (5 bases). The material sequenced was naive CD4+ T cells from blood. The TCR was taken from a human donor in good health. The CDR3: CASSLRGPGELFF. CDR3 coding DNA: TGCGCCAGCAGCTTGAGGGGCCCCGGGGAGCTGTTTTTT.